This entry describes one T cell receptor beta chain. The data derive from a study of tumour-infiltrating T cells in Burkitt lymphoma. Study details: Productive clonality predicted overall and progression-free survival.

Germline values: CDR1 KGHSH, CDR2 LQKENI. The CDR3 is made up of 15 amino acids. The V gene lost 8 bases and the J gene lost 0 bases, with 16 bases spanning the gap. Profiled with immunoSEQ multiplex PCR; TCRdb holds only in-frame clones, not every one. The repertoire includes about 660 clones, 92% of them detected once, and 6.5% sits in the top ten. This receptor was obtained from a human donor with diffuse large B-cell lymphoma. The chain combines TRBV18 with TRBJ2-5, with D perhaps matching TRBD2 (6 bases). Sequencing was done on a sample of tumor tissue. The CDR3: CASLRTGGDQETQYF. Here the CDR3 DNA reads TGTGCCAGCCTACGGACTGGCGGGGACCAAGAGACCCAGTACTTC.